These T cell receptor beta chains were read from a single sample in a study of T cells after somatic rescue of genetic block. Libraries were prepared by immunoSEQ multiplex PCR; TCRdb keeps only in-frame clonotypes and omits some of them. Here the sample spans more than 10,000 clones, roughly two thirds being singletons. The sequencing sample was made of peripheral blood mononuclear cells (PBMCs). The receptors come from a boy aged 5 to 17. The CDR3 runs from the conserved cysteine through the conserved F or W. D genes are given only for firm matches. Size is omitted from some rows. Given values are once, few, many or a class for expanded clones.

D gene	V gene	J gene	clone size	CDR3 protein	CDR3 DNA
NA	TRBV7-2	TRBJ2-3	few	CASSLVQGRTDTQYF	TGTGCCAGCAGCTTAGTACAGGGGAGGACAGATACGCAGTATTTT
NA	TRBV6-6	TRBJ2-1	NA	CASSYSSGSHNEQFF	TGTGCCAGCAGTTACTCCTCTGGCAGCCACAATGAGCAGTTCTTC
TRBD2	TRBV7-3	TRBJ2-1	NA	CASSLGLAGRSYNEQFF	TGTGCCAGCAGCTTAGGACTAGCGGGTCGCTCCTACAATGAGCAGTTCTTC
NA	TRBV14	TRBJ2-7	NA	CASSSPGRSEQYF	TGTGCCAGCAGTTCCCCGGGACGAAGCGAACAGTACTTC
NA	TRBV19	TRBJ2-5	few	CASRGQQETQYF	TGTGCCAGTAGGGGCCAGCAAGAGACCCAGTACTTC
NA	TRBV6-5	TRBJ2-2	few	CASSFHGGTGELFF	TGTGCCAGCAGTTTCCACGGTGGCACCGGGGAGCTGTTTTTT
NA	TRBV28	TRBJ1-4	NA	CASSLRVRGGEKLFF	TGTGCCAGCAGTCTCAGGGTTAGAGGGGGTGAAAAACTGTTTTTT
NA	TRBV28	TRBJ2-5	NA	CASREHSVQETQYF	TGTGCCAGCAGAGAACACTCGGTCCAAGAGACCCAGTACTTC
NA	TRBV7-6	TRBJ1-2	few	CASSSEGGGLYGYTF	TGTGCCAGCAGCTCGGAAGGGGGGGGACTGTATGGCTACACCTTC
TRBD1	TRBV9	TRBJ2-5	once	CASSVMSGTGGTQYF	TGTGCCAGCAGCGTTATGTCTGGGACAGGGGGGACCCAGTACTTC
NA	TRBV28	TRBJ1-5	NA	CASSFVGFDQPQHF	TGTGCCAGCAGTTTTGTGGGGTTCGATCAGCCCCAGCATTTT
NA	TRBV4-1	TRBJ2-5	NA	CASSLTEQKETQYF	TGCGCCAGCAGCCTTACGGAACAGAAAGAGACCCAGTACTTC
TRBD1	TRBV9	TRBJ2-7	NA	CASSPRQGFEEQYF	TGTGCCAGCAGCCCCAGACAGGGTTTCGAAGAGCAGTACTTC
TRBD1	TRBV28	TRBJ2-7	NA	CASRGTGKSYEQYF	TGTGCCAGCAGGGGGACAGGGAAGTCTTACGAGCAGTACTTC
TRBD1	TRBV27	TRBJ1-6	NA	CASRLQGFNSPLHF	TGTGCCAGCAGGCTACAGGGGTTTAATTCACCCCTCCACTTT
NA	TRBV15	TRBJ2-1	few	CATSRDSRLSRINNEQFF	TGTGCCACCAGCAGAGATAGCCGTCTGAGTCGGATCAACAATGAGCAGTTCTTC
NA	TRBV5-5	TRBJ1-1	NA	CASSLVSAGNTEAFF	TGTGCCAGCAGCTTGGTCTCAGCGGGGAACACTGAAGCTTTCTTT
NA	TRBV6-6	TRBJ1-2	NA	CASSYGHGALDYTF	TGTGCCAGCAGTTACGGCCACGGGGCCCTAGACTACACCTTC
NA	TRBV2	TRBJ1-5	few	CASSEWVSNQPQHF	TGTGCCAGCAGTGAATGGGTTAGCAATCAGCCCCAGCATTTT